This TCR beta chain was captured in a study of neurological immune-mediated disorders. Study-level findings and limits: None of the CDR3 amino acid sequences found in expanded clones was shared across subjects. This suggests that the TCR-beta repertoires were private in all groups.

It was by 5'RACE with 10-nucleotide random UMIs that the cDNA was made. TCRdb re-analysed the 5' RACE reads in MiXCR, keeping a single row per CDR3 protein. The sample includes tens of thousands of distinct CDR3 sequences, 12% of them seen just once. Of note for this clonotype: No antigen is known for it. The junction differs from germline at one of its ends, possibly a read error.

The sample consisted of PBMCs. This TCR was sampled from a man between 60 and 70 years old in good health.

CDR3 bases: TGTGCCAGCAGCGTTTTGCGTGGGGCTGGTCTCTATTGCTACACCTTC. Translation: CASSVLRGAGLYCYTF. The V call is TRBV7-8, the J call TRBJ1-2; TRBD1 is a possible D gene (5 bases). Germline assignment: CDR1 SGHVS and CDR2 FQNEAQ. CDR3 length: 16 residues.